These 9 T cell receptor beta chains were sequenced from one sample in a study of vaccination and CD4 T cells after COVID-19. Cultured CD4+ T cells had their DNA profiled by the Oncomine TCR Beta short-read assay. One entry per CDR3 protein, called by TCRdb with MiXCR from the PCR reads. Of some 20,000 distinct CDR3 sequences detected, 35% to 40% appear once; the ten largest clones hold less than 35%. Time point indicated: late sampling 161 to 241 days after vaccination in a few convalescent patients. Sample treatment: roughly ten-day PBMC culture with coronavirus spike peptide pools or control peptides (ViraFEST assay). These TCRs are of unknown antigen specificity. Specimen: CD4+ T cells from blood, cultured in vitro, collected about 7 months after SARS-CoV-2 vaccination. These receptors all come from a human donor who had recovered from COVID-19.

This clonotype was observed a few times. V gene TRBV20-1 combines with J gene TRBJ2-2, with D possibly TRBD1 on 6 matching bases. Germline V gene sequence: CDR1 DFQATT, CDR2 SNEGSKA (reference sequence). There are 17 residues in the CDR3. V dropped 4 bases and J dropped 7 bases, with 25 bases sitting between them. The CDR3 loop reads CSAKATGSGAASGELFF. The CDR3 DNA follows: TGCAGTGCTAAAGCCACAGGGTCGGGCGCGGCTAGCGGGGAGCTGTTTTTT.

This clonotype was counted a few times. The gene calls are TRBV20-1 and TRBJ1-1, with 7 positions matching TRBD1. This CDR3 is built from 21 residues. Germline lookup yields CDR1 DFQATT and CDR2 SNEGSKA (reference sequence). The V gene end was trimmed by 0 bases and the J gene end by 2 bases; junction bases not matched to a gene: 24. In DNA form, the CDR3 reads TGCAGTGCTAGAGATTCGCGGAGGGGGCGCGGTAAGATAGCCCCCAACACTGAAGCTTTCTTT. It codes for CSARDSRRGRGKIAPNTEAFF.

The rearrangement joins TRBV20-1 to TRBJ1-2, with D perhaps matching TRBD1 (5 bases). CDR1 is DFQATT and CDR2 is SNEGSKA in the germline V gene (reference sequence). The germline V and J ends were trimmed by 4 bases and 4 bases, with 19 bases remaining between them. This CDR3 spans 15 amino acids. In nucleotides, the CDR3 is TGCAGTGCTACCAACCAGGGCGGTCTCGTCTATGGCTACACCTTC. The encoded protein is CSATNQGGLVYGYTF.

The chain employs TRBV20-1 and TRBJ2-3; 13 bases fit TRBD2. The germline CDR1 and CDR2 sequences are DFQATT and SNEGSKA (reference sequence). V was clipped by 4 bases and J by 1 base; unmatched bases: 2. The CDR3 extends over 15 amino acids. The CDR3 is CSATGLAGGTDTQYF. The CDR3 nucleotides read TGCAGTGCTACCGGACTAGCGGGGGGCACAGATACGCAGTATTTT.

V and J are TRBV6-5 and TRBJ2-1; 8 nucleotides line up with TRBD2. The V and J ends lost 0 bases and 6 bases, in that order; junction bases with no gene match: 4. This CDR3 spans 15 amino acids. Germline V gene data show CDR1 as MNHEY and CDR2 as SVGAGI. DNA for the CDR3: TGTGCCAGCAGTTACTCGGGCAGCGGGAGCAATGAGCAGTTCTTC. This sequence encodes CASSYSGSGSNEQFF.

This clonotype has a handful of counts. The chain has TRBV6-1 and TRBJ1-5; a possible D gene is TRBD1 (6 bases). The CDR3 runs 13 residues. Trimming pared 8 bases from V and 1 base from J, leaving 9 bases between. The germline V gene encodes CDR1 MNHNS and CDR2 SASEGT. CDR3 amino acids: CASQGYSNQPQHF. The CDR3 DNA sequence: TGTGCCAGCCAGGGGTACAGCAATCAGCCCCAGCATTTT.

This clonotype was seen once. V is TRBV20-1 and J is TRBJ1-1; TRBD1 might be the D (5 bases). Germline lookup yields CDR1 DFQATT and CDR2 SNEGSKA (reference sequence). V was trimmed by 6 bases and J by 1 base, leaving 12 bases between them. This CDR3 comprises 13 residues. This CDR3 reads CSAVSTANTEAFF. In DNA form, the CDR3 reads TGCAGTGCAGTCTCGACAGCGAACACTGAAGCTTTCTTT.

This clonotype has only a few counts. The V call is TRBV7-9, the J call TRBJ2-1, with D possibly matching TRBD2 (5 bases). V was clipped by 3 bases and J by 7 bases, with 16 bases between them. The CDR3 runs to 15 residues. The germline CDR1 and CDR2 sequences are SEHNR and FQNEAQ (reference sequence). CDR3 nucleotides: TGTGCCAGCAGCTTCCGTGGGAGCATAGGAAATGAGCAGTTCTTC. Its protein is CASSFRGSIGNEQFF.

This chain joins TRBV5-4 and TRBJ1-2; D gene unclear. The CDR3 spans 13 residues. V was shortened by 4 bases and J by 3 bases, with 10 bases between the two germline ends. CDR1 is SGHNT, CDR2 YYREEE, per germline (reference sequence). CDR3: CASSPKGHYGYTF. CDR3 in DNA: TGTGCCAGCAGCCCAAAGGGCCACTATGGCTACACCTTC.